The 9 T cell receptor beta chains below all came from one sample that was sequenced in a study of CD8+ T cells in alopecia areata. Treatment of the sample: oral pan-JAK inhibitor, 5-10 mg twice daily. Extracted RNA was reverse transcribed, and the resulting cDNA served as sequencing template. Sequencing was performed with immunoSEQ multiplex PCR; in TCRdb, only in-frame clones are kept and a portion is missing. Of 180,000 or so clones detected, 58% appear once; the ten largest clones hold around 15%. This specimen was CD4+ T cells sorted from blood, taken between weeks 55 and 65, from a patient treated with tofacitinib. All receptors derive from a human donor with alopecia areata.

V usage is TRBV5-1 and J usage is TRBJ2-7; D possibly matches TRBD1 or TRBD2 (5 bases each). CDR3 size: 13 residues. Trimming stripped 0 bases from V and 5 bases from J, with 9 bases between. Germline-derived CDR1 and CDR2 are SGHRS and YFSETQ. The CDR3 region has the DNA TGCGCCAGCAGCTTGGAGGGGAGCGACGAGCAGTACTTC. Protein: CASSLEGSDEQYF.

This clone was seen a few times. V gene TRBV23-1 combines with J gene TRBJ2-5; D gene unclear. TRBV23-1 is filed as an ORF, its function uncertain. This CDR3 spans 11 amino acids. V was clipped by 4 bases and J by 7 bases, with 7 bases between them. The CDR3 is CASSRKGTQYF. Here the CDR3 DNA reads TGCGCCAGCAGTCGGAAGGGGACCCAGTACTTC.

A few counts support this clone. This chain joins TRBV7-8 and TRBJ2-1, with a possible D match to TRBD1 (5 bases). With 1 base removed from V and 3 bases from J, the gap between germline ends came to 7 bases. The CDR3 consists of 14 residues. CDR1 and CDR2 (germline): SGHVS, FQNEAQ. CDR3 residues: CASSLGQFYNEQFF. CDR3 bases: TGTGCCAGCAGCTTAGGACAGTTCTACAATGAGCAGTTCTTC.

The chain combines TRBV29-1 with TRBJ1-4, with 7 bases fitting TRBD1. The germline CDR1 and CDR2 sequences are SQVTM and ANQGSEA. The CDR3 consists of 14 residues. V was clipped by 4 bases and J by 5 bases; unmatched bases: 7. The CDR3 region is CSVGDRARNEKLFF. For the CDR3, the DNA is TGCAGCGTTGGAGACAGGGCTCGCAATGAAAAACTGTTTTTT.

This clone was seen only a few times. This sequence joins TRBV29-1 and TRBJ2-3, with a possible D match to TRBD2 (6 bases). V dropped 3 bases and J dropped 0 bases, with 10 bases sitting between them. Germline assignment: CDR1 SQVTM and CDR2 ANQGSEA. The CDR3 extends over 14 amino acids. The CDR3, as DNA: TGCAGCGTTGAGGAGGGCCGTAGCACAGATACGCAGTATTTT. It translates to CSVEEGRSTDTQYF.

This clone was seen more than once but under ten times. In DNA form, the CDR3 reads TGTGCCAGCAGTGATGAGGGTTTCTATAATTCACCCCTCCACTTT. Translating it yields CASSDEGFYNSPLHF. The genes are TRBV6-1 and TRBJ1-6; D uncertain. The V gene's germline CDR1 is MNHNS and CDR2 SASEGT. The CDR3 length is 15 residues. Between the trimmed V and J ends, which lost 3 bases and 3 bases, there was a span of 9 bases.

This chain links TRBV4-2 with TRBJ1-1; D is perhaps TRBD1 (5 bases). The CDR3 extends over 16 amino acids. V was shortened by 0 bases and J by 4 bases, with 15 bases between the two germline ends. Germline V gene sequence: CDR1 LGHNA, CDR2 YNFKEQ. CDR3 DNA: TGTGCCAGCAGCCAAGATCTGCTGGGGCGGCGCACTGAAGCTTTCTTT. Amino acids: CASSQDLLGRRTEAFF.

CDR3 in amino acids: CASSPRDRGKTHHLHF. DNA of the CDR3: TGCGCCAGCAGCCCCCGGGACAGGGGAAAGACGCACCACCTCCACTTT. The chain carries TRBV4-1 and TRBJ1-6; 10 bases line up with TRBD1. The V gene end was trimmed by 4 bases and the J gene end by 15 bases; junction bases not matched to a gene: 15. This CDR3 spans 16 amino acids. CDR1 and CDR2 from the germline V gene are MGHRA and YSYEKL.

The chain's CDR3 is CAWSLTKNQPQHF. CDR3 DNA: TGTGCCTGGAGTCTAACTAAAAATCAGCCCCAGCATTTT. The chain recombines TRBV30 with TRBJ1-5; no clear D. This CDR3 spans 13 amino acids. Germline V gives CDR1 GTSNPN, CDR2 SVGIG (reference sequence). Trimming removed 2 bases from V and 4 bases from J, with 9 bases in between.